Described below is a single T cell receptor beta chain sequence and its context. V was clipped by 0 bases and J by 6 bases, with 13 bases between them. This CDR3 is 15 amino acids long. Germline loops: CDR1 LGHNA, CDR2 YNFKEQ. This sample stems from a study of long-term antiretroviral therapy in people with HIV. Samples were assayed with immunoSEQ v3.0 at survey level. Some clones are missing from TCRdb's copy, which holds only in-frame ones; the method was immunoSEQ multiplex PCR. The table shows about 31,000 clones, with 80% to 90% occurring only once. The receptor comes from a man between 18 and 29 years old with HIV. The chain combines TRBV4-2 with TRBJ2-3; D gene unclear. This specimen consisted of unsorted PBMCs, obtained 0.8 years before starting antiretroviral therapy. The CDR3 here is CASSQDLWGGDTQYF. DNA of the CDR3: TGTGCCAGCAGCCAAGATCTTTGGGGTGGGGATACGCAGTATTTT.